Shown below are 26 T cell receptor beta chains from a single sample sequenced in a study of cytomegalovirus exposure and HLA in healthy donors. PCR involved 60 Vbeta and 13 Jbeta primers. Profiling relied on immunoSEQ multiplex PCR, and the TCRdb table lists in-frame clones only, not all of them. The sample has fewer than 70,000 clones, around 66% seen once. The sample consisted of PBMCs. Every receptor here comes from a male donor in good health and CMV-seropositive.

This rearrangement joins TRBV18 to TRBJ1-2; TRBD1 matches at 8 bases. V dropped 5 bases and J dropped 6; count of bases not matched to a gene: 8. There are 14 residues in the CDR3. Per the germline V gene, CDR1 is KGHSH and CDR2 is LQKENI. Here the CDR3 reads CASSTRDRGHGYTF. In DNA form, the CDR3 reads TGTGCCAGCTCAACGCGTGACAGGGGTCATGGCTACACCTTC.

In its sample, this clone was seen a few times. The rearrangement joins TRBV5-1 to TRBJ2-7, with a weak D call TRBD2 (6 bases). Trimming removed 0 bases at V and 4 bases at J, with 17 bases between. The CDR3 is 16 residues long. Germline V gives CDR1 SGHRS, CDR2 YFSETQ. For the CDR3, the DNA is TGCGCCAGCAGCTTGGCGGGACTGACCATCTCGTACGAGCAGTACTTC. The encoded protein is CASSLAGLTISYEQYF.

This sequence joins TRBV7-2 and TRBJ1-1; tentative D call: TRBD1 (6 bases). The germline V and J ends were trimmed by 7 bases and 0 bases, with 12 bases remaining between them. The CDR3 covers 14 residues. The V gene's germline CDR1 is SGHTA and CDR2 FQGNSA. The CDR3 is CASNPAGVNTEAFF. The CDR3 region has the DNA TGTGCCAGCAACCCGGCAGGGGTGAACACTGAAGCTTTCTTT.

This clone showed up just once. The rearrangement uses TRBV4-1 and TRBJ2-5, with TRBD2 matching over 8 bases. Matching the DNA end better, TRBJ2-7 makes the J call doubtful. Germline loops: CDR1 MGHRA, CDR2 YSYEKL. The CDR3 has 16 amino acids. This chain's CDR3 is CASSQEVLGRGYEQYF. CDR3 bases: TGCGCCAGCAGCCAAGAGGTCCTCGGGAGGGGGTACGAGCAGTACTTC.

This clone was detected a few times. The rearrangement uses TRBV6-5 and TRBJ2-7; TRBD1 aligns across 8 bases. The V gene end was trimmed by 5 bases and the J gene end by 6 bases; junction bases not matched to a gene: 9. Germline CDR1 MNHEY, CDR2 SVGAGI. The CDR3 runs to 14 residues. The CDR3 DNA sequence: TGTGCCAGCAGTCAACAGGGGGTTGCCTTCGAGCAGTACTTC. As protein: CASSQQGVAFEQYF.

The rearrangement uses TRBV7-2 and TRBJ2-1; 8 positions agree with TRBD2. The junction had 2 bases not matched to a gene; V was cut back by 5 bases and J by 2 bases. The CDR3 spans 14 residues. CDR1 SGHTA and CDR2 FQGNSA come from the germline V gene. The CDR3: CASSQGLAYNEQFF. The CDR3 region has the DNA TGTGCCAGCAGCCAGGGACTAGCCTACAATGAGCAGTTCTTC.

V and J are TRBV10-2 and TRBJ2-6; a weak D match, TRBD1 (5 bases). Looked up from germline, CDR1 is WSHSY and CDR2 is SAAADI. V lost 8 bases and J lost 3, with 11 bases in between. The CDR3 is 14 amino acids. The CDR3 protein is CASAGFGGANVLTF. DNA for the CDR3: TGCGCCAGCGCAGGGTTCGGTGGGGCCAACGTCCTGACTTTC.

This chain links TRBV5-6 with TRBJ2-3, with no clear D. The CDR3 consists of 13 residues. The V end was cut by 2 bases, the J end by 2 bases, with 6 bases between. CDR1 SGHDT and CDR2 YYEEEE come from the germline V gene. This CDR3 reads CASSFMATDTQYF. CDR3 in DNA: TGTGCCAGCAGCTTCATGGCCACAGATACGCAGTATTTT.

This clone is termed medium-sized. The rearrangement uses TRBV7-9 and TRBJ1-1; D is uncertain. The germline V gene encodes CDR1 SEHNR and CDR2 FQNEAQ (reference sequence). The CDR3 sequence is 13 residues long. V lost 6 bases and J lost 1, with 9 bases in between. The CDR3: CASRLAGNTEAFF. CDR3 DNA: TGTGCCAGCAGGCTTGCAGGGAACACTGAAGCTTTCTTT.

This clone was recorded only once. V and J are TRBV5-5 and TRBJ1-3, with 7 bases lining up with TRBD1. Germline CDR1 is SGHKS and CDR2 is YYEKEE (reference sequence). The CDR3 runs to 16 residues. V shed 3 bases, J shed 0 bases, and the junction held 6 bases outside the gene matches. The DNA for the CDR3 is TGTGCCAGCAGCTCAATACAGGGGAGCTCTGGAAACACCATATATTTT. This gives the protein CASSSIQGSSGNTIYF.

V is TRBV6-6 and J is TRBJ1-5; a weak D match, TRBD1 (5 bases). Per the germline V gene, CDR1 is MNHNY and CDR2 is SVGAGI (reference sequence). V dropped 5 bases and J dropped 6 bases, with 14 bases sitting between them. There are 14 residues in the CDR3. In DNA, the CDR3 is TGTGCCAGCAGTGTCACGGGGGTCACTCAGCCCCAGCATTTT. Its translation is CASSVTGVTQPQHF.

The DNA for the CDR3 is TGTGCCAGCAGCTCGCGACTATCCTACGAGCAGTACTTC. Its translation: CASSSRLSYEQYF. V is TRBV7-2 and J is TRBJ2-7, with D perhaps TRBD2 (5 bases). Germline assignment: CDR1 SGHTA and CDR2 FQGNSA. Trimming shortened V by 4 bases and J by 1 base, and 8 bases separated the two germline ends. The CDR3 length is 13 residues.

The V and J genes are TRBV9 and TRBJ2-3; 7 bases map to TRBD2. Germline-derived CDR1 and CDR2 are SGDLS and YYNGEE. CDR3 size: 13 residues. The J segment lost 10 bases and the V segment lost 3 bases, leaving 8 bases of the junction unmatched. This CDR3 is CASSGGGRRAQYF. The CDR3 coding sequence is TGTGCCAGCAGCGGCGGGGGACGGCGAGCGCAGTATTTT.

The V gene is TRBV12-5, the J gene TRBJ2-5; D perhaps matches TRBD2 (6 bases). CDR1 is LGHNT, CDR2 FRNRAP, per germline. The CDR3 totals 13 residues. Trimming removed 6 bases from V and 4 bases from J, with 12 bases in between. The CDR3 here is CASGDLEGETQYF. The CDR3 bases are TGTGCTAGTGGGGACCTGGAGGGAGAGACCCAGTACTTC.

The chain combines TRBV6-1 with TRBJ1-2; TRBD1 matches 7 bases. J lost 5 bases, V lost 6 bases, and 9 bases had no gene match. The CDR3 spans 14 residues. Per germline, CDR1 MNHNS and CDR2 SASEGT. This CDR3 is CASSATPGGYGYTF. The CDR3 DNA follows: TGTGCCAGCAGCGCCACCCCAGGGGGTTATGGCTACACCTTC.

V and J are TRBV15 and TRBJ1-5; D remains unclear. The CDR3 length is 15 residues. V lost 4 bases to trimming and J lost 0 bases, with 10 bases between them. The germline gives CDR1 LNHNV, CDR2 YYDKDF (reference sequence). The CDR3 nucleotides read TGTGCCACCAGCATTGCGGGTTATAGCAATCAGCCCCAGCATTTT. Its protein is CATSIAGYSNQPQHF. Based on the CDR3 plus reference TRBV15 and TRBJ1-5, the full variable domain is DAMVIQNPRYQVTQFGKPVTLSCSQTLNHNVMYWYQQKSSQAPKLLFHYYDKDFNNEADTPDNFQSRRPNTSFCFLDIRSPGLGDTAMYLCATSIAGYSNQPQHFGDGTRLSIL.

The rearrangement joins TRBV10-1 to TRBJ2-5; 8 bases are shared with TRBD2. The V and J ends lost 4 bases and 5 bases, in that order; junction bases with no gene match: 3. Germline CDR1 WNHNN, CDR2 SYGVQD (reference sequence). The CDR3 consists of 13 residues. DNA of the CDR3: TGCGCCAGCAGTGGCGGGGGGTTTGAGACCCAGTACTTC. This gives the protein CASSGGGFETQYF.

CDR3 nucleotide sequence: TGTGCCAGCAGCCCAGTCGTAGGGACAGGGAACTACGAGCAGTACTTC. Residues: CASSPVVGTGNYEQYF. The chain uses TRBV11-2 and TRBJ2-7; 9 bases are shared with TRBD1. J was trimmed by 3 bases and V by 5 bases; bases with no gene match: 11. The CDR3 has 16 amino acids. Germline CDR1 is SGHAT and CDR2 is FQNNGV. Based on the CDR3 plus reference TRBV11-2 and TRBJ2-7, the full variable domain is EAGVAQSPRYKIIEKRQSVAFWCNPISGHATLYWYQQILGQGPKLLIQFQNNGVVDDSQLPKDRFSAERLKGVDSTLKIQPAKLEDSAVYLCASSPVVGTGNYEQYFGPGTRLTVT.

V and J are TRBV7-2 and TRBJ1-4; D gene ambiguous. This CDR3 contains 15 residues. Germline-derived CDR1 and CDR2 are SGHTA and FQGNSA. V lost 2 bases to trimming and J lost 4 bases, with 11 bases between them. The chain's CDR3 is CASSLTPLLNEKLFF. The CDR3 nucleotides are TGTGCCAGCAGCTTAACTCCCCTGCTTAATGAAAAACTGTTTTTT.

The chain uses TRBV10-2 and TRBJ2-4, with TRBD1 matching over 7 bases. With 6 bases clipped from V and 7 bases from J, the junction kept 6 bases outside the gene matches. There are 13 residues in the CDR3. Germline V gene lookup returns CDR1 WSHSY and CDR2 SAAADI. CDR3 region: CASSADRENIQYF. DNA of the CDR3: TGCGCCAGCAGCGCCGACAGGGAGAACATTCAGTACTTC.

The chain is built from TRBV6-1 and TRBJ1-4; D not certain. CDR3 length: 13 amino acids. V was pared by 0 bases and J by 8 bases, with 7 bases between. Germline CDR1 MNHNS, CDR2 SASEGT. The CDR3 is CASSEAQLEKLFF. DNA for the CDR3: TGTGCCAGCAGTGAAGCGCAGTTGGAAAAACTGTTTTTT.

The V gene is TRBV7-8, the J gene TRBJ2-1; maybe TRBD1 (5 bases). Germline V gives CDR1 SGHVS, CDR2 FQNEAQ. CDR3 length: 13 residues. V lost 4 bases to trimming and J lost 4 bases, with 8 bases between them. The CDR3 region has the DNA TGTGCCAGCAGCTCAAGACAGTACAATGAGCAGTTCTTC. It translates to CASSSRQYNEQFF.

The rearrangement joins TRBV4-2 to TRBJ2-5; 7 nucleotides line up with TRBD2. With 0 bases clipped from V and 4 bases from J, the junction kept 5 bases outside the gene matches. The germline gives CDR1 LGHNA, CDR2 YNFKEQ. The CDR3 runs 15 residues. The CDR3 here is CASSQDGLVIETQYF. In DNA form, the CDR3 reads TGTGCCAGCAGCCAAGATGGACTAGTGATAGAGACCCAGTACTTC.

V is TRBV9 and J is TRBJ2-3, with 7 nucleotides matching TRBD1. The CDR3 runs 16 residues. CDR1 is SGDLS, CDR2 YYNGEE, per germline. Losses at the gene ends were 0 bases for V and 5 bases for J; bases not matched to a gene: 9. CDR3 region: CASSVVSGTEQDTQYF. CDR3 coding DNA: TGTGCCAGCAGCGTAGTTTCCGGGACAGAGCAAGATACGCAGTATTTT.

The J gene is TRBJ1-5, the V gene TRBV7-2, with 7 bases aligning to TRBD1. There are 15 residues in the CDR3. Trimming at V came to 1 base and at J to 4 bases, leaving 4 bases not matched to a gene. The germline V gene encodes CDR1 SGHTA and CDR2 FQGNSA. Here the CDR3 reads CASSLVGTVNQPQHF. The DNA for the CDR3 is TGTGCCAGCAGCTTAGTGGGGACAGTTAATCAGCCCCAGCATTTT.

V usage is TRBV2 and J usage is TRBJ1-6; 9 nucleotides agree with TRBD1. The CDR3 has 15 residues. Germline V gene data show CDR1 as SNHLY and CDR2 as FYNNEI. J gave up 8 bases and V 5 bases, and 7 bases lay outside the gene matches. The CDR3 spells CASSQDRGRHSPLHF. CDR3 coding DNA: TGTGCCAGCAGTCAAGACAGGGGGAGACATTCACCCCTCCACTTT.